Given below is one T cell receptor beta chain in context. Its antigen is undetermined. J was trimmed by 6 bases and V by 1 base; bases with no gene match: 12. The CDR3 is 17 residues long. Germline values: CDR1 LGHNT, CDR2 FRNRAP. This sample stems from a study of T cell repertoires in cytomegalovirus infection. From the reads, TCRdb called clonotypes with MiXCR, one entry per CDR3 protein. Among about 310,000 distinct CDR3 sequences listed, 25% were seen once. Study-wide points: Using cumulative public TCR beta family frequency, the authors identified those who carried CMV together with the relevant HLA. CMV-specific TCR beta clonotypes restricted by HLA-C dominated the ex vivo response.

The TCR originated in a human donor in good health (CMV status not recorded). Some clones in this sample may be carry-over from other donors' samples. The rearrangement uses TRBV12-5 and TRBJ2-7; TRBD2 agrees at 10 bases. The sequences come from cultured PBMCs, collected from culture after CMV antigen stimulation. CDR3 region: CASGLATRTSGPLEQYV. The CDR3 DNA is TGTGCTAGTGGTTTGGCCACCCGGACTAGCGGTCCCCTCGAGCAGTACGTC.